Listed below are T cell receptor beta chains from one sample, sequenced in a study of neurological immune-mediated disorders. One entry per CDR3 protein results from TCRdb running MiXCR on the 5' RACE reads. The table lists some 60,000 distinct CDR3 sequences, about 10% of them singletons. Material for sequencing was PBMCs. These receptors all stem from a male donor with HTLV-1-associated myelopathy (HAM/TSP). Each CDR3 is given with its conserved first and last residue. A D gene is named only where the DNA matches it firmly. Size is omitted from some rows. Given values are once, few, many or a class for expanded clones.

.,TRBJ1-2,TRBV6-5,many,TGTGCCAGCAGTGACCGAGGGATGGGCCGGAATGGCTACACCTTC,CASSDRGMGRNGYTF
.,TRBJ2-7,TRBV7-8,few,TGTGCCAGCAGCCTAGCGTCGCAGTTCTACGAGCAGTACTTC,CASSLASQFYEQYF
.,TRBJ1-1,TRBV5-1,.,TGCGCCAGCAGCTTCATCTTCAGGAGGACGAACACTGAAGCTTCCTTT,CASSFIFRRTNTEASF
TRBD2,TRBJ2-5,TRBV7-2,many,TGTGCCAGCAGCTTAGACGGGGGGGCCGGAGAGACCCAGTACTTC,CASSLDGGAGETQYF
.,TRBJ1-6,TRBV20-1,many,TGCAGTGCTAGGATAGTCGGGAATTCACCCCTCCACTTT,CSARIVGNSPLHF
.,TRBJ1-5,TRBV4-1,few,TGCGCCAGCAGCCATCGGCAGGGGAGTTTCCAGCCCCAGCATTTT,CASSHRQGSFQPQHF
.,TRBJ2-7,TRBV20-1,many,TGCAGTGCTAGAGATAGAACAGGGCCCCTGAACGAGCAGTACTTC,CSARDRTGPLNEQYF
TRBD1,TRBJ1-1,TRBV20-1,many,TGCAGTGCTAACCAGGGGGCGTGGGCTTTCTTT,CSANQGAWAFF
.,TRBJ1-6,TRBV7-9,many,TGTGCCAGCAGCTTAGCGGACGGGACCCCCCTCCACTTT,CASSLADGTPLHF
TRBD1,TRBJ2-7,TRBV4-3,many,TGCGCCAGCAGCACTACTGGACAGGGATTTTACGAGCAGTACTTC,CASSTTGQGFYEQYF
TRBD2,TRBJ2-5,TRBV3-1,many,TGTGCCAGCAGACCGACTAGCGGGGTTCAAGAGACCCAGTACTTC,CASRPTSGVQETQYF
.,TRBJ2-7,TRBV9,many,TGTGCCAGCAGCGTAGGAGGACAATTGAAGTACTTC,CASSVGGQLKYF
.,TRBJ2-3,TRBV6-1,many,TGTGCCAGCAGTGAATTTGAGGATACGCAGTATTTT,CASSEFEDTQYF
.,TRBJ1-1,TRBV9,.,TGTGCCAGTAGGGTACAGGGCACGAACACTGAAGCTTTCTTT,CASRVQGTNTEAFF
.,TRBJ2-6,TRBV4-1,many,TGCGCCAGCAGTCAAGCGGGCTCTGGGGCCAACGTCCTGACTTTC,CASSQAGSGANVLTF
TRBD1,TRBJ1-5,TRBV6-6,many,TGTGCCAGCAGTCCCAAGGCCCAGGGGGGACAGCCCCAGCATTTT,CASSPKAQGGQPQHF
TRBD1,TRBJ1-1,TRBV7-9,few,TGTGCCAGCAGCTACAGGGGAAGAGGGGTGAACACTGAAGCTTTCTTT,CASSYRGRGVNTEAFF
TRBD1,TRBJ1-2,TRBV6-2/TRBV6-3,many,TGTGCCAGCAGTCCAAATGACAGGGTATATGGCTACACCTTC,CASSPNDRVYGYTF
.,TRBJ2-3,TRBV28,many,TGTGCCAGCAGTTTTGGAGATACGCAGTATTTT,CASSFGDTQYF
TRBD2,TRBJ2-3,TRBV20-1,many,TGCAGTGCTAGCCTAGCGGGGGGGATAGATACGCAGTATTTT,CSASLAGGIDTQYF
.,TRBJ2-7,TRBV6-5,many,TGTGCCAGCAGTTACTCGAACATTAGGCCCTACGAGCAGTACTTC,CASSYSNIRPYEQYF
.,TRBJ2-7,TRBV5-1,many,TGCGCCAGCAGCTTATTATTCCCAGGTTCTTCCTACGAGCAGTACTTC,CASSLLFPGSSYEQYF
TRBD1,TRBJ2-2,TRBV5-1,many,TGCGCCAGCAGCTTCATTATAACAGACAGGGCATACACCGGGGAGCTGTTTTTT,CASSFIITDRAYTGELFF
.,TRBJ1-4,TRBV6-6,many,TGTGCCAGCAGTACATTTGGGACGGGCCTTAATGAAAAACTGTTTTTT,CASSTFGTGLNEKLFF
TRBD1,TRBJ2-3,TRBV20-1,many,TGCAGTGCTACCCGGGACAGGGCCACAGATACGCAGTATTTT,CSATRDRATDTQYF
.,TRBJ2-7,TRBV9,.,TGTGCAAGCAGAGGGGACGGGGGGCTCAACGAGCAGTACTTC,CASRGDGGLNEQYF
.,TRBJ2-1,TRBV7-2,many,TGTGCCAGCAGCTTTTTGGGGTACAATGAGCAGTTCTTC,CASSFLGYNEQFF
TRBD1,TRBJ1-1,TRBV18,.,TGTGCCAGCTCACCATCGCGGGGACAGTCCACTGAAGCTTTCTTT,CASSPSRGQSTEAFF
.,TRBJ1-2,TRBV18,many,TGTGCCAGCTCACCAATCCTGACAGGCCGGGTGGACTATGGCTACACCTTC,CASSPILTGRVDYGYTF
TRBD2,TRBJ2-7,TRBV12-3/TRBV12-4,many,TGTGCCAGCACCCCCGGGAGGGGACCCCCGTTTGCGCAGTACTTC,CASTPGRGPPFAQYF
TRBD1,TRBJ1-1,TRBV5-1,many,TGCGCCAGCACCCCGACAGGGTCGGGCACTGAAGCTTTCTTT,CASTPTGSGTEAFF
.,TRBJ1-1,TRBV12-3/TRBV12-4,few,TGTGCCAGCAGTTTACGCCTCATGAACACTGAAGCTTTCTTT,CASSLRLMNTEAFF
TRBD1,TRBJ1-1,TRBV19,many,TGTGCCAGTAGTCTCCAGGGGGGGAACACTGAAGCTTTCTTT,CASSLQGGNTEAFF
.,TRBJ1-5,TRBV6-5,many,TGTGCCAGCAGTTACGTGTCAGTAAATCAGCCCCAGCATTTT,CASSYVSVNQPQHF
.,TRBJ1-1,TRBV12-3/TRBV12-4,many,TGTGCCAGCAGCCCCCGGGGTATGAACACTGAAGCTTTCTTT,CASSPRGMNTEAFF
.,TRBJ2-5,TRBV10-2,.,TGCGCCAGCAAGTATCCCCTGGGGCTAGTCAGCACCCAGTACTTC,CASKYPLGLVSTQYF
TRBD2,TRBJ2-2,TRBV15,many,TGTGCCACCGGGACTAGCGCCACCGGGGAGCTGTTTTTT,CATGTSATGELFF
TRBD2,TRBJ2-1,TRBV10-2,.,TGCGCCAGCAGGGGACTAGCGGGGGGGCCAAACAGCAAATTTTCCTACAATGAGCAGTTCTTC,CASRGLAGGPNSKFSYNEQFF
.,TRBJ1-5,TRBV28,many,TGTGCCAGCAGTTTAGTTCCCCGACATCAGCCCCAGCATTTT,CASSLVPRHQPQHF
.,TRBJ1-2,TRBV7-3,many,TGTGCCAGCAGCGAAGGGGTGGGCTATGGCTACACCTTC,CASSEGVGYGYTF
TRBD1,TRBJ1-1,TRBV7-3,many,TGTGCCAGCAGCCCCGGACAGGGGAACACTGAAGCTTTCTTT,CASSPGQGNTEAFF
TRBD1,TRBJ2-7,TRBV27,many,TGTGCCAGCAGTTTATCTGCAGGGGGAACCTACGAGCAGTACTTC,CASSLSAGGTYEQYF
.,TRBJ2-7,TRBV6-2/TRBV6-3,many,TGTGCCAGCAGTTACTCTAGGACTAACGAGCAGTACTTC,CASSYSRTNEQYF
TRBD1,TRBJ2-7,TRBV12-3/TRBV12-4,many,TGTGCCAGCAGCAAGACAGGGTGGGAGCAGTACTTC,CASSKTGWEQYF
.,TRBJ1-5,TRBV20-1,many,TGCGCCGGTCAAGGGGGGTGGCAGCCCCAGCATTTT,CAGQGGWQPQHF
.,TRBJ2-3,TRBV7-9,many,TGTGCCAGCAGCTTAGGGTTTTCGGCAGATACGCAGTATTTT,CASSLGFSADTQYF
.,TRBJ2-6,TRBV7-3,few,TGTGCCAGCAGACGAGTACACAACGAAGGAGCAGGGGCCAACGTCCTGACTTTC,CASRRVHNEGAGANVLTF
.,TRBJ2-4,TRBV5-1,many,TGCGCCAGCAGCTTGGTAGGGGTCAAAAACATTCAGTACTTC,CASSLVGVKNIQYF
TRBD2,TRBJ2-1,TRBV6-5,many,TGTGCCAGCCTCCCGGGACTAGCCAGCAATGAGCAGTTCTTC,CASLPGLASNEQFF
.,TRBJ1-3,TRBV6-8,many,TGTGCCAGCTACAAGGAAGGAACATCTGGAAACACCATATATTTT,CASYKEGTSGNTIYF
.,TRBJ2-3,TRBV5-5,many,TGTGCCAGCGGCCCTTCCTTGGGGGCCTTTACGCAGTATTTT,CASGPSLGAFTQYF
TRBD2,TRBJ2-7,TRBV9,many,TGTGCCAGCAGCCCTAGCGGGGTAAGCTCCTACGAGCAGTACTTC,CASSPSGVSSYEQYF
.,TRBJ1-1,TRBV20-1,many,TGCAGTGGTAACGTGAACATGAACACTGAAGCTTTCTTT,CSGNVNMNTEAFF
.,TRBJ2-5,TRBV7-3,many,TGTGCCAGCAGCCCCGGAGGGGTCAAACAAGAGACCCAGTACTTC,CASSPGGVKQETQYF
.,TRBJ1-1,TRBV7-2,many,TGTGCCAGCAGCTTCGACGGACAGCTGAACACTGAAGCTTTCTTT,CASSFDGQLNTEAFF